This T cell receptor beta chain was captured in a study of control samples from healthy donors and cancer patients. CDR1 is MNHEY, CDR2 SVGAGI, per germline. CDR3 length: 15 amino acids. Trimming cost V 0 bases and J 5 bases; bases outside gene matches: 6. In this sample, this clone turned up once. Libraries were prepared by immunoSEQ multiplex PCR; TCRdb keeps only in-frame clonotypes and omits some of them. The sample lists around 84,000 clones, around 83% seen once, with approximately 10% in the top ten. The rearrangement joins TRBV6-5 to TRBJ2-5, with TRBD2 matching over 7 bases. The sequence came from a man aged 60 to 69 with head and neck cancer. Sequenced material: PBMCs. The CDR3 DNA reads as TGTGCCAGCAGTTACTCTGGGAGGGCGGGGGAGACCCAGTACTTC. This encodes CASSYSGRAGETQYF.